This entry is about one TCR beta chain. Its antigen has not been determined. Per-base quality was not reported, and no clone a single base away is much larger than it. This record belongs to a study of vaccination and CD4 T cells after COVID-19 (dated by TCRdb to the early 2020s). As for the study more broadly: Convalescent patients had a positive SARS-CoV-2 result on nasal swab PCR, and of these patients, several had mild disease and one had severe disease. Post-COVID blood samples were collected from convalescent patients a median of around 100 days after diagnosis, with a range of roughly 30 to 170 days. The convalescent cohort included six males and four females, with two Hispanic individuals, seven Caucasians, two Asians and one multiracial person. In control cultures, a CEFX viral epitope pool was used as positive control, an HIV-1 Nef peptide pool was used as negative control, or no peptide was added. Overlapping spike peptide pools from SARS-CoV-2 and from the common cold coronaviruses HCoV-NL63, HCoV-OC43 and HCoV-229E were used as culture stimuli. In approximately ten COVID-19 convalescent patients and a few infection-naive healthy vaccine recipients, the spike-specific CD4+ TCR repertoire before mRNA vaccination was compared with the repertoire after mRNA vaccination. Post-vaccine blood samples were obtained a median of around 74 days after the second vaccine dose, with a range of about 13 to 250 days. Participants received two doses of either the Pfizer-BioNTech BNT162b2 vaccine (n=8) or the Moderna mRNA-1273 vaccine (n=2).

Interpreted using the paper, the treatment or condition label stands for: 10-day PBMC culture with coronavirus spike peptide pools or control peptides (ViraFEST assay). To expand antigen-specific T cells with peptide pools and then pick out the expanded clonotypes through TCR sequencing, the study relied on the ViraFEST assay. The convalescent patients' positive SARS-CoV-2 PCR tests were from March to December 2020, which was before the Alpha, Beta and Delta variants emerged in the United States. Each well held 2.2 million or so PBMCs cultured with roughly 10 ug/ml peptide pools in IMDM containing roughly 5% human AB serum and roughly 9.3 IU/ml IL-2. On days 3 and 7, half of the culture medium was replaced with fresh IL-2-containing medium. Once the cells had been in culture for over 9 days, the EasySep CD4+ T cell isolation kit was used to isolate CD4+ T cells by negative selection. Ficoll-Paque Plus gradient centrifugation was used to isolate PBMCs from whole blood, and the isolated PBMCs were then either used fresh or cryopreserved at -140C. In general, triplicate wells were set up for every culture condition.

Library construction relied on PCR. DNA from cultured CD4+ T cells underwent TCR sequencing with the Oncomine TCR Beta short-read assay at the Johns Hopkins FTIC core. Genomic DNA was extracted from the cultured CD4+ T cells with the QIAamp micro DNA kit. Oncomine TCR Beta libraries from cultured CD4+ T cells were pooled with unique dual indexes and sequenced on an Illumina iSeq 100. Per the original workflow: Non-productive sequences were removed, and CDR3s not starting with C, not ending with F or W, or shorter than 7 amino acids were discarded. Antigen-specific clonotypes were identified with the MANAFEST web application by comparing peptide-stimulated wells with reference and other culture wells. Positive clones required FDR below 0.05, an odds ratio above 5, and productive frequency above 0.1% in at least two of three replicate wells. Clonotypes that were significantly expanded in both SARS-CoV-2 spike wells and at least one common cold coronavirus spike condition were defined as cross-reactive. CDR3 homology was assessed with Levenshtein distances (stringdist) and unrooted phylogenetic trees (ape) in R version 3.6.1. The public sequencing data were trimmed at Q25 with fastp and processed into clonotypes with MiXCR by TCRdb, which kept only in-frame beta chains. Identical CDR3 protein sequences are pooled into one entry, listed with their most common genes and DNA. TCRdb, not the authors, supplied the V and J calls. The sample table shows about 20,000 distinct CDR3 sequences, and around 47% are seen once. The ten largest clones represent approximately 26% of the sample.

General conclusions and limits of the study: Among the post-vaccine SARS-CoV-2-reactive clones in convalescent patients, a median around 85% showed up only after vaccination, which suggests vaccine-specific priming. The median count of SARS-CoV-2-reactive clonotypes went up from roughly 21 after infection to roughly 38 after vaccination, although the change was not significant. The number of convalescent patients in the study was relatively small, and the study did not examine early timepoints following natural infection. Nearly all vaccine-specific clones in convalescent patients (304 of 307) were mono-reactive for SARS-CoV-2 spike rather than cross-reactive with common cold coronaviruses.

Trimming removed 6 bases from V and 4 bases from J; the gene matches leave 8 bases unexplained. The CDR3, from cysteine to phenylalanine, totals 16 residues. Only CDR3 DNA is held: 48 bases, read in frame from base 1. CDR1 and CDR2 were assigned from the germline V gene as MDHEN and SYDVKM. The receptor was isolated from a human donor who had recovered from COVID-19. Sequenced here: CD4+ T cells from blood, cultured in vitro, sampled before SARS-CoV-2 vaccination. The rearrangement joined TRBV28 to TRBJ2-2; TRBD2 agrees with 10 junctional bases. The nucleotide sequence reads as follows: TGTGCCAGCAGCCAATTAGCGGGAGGCCTCACCGGGGAGCTGTTTTTT. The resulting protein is CASSQLAGGLTGELFF.